Given below is one TCR beta chain in context. This CDR3 has 14 amino acids. Germline CDR1 reads LNHDA; CDR2 reads SQIVND (reference sequence). The V end was cut by 3 bases, the J end by 2 bases, with 8 bases between. TCR templates numbering 90,000 to 100,000 were assayed per sample. Profiled with immunoSEQ multiplex PCR; TCRdb holds only in-frame clones, not every one. This table holds roughly 120,000 clones, around 90% found once. The data belong to a study of siplizumab effects on memory and regulatory T cells. The receptor was derived from a human donor in good health. Sequenced: CD4+ T cells sorted from blood. This sequence joins TRBV19 and TRBJ1-3; D remains unclear. The CDR3 bases are TGTGCCAGTAGTATTAGTGGAACTGGAAACACCATATATTTT. It encodes CASSISGTGNTIYF.